Listed below are T cell receptor beta chains from one sample, sequenced in a study of cytomegalovirus exposure and HLA in healthy donors. Produced via immunoSEQ multiplex PCR; TCRdb's table is partial and in-frame only. The profile covers about 110,000 clones, with around 84% appearing a single time and over 20% taken by the ten largest. The material sequenced was PBMCs. These receptors were collected from a man aged 30-40 years in good health and CMV-seropositive. The CDR3 runs from the conserved cysteine through the conserved F or W. A D gene is named only where the DNA matches it firmly. Rows give clone size only sometimes, using once, few, many, or a class for an expanded clone.

J gene,V gene,clone size,D gene,CDR3 DNA,CDR3 protein
TRBJ2-1,TRBV2,-,-,TGTGCCAGCTTTCGAGGAGAACCCTACAATGAGCAGTTCTTC,CASFRGEPYNEQFF
TRBJ2-7,TRBV6-6,-,-,TGTGCCAGCAGTTATTCTGGAGGTCGGTACGAGCAGTACTTC,CASSYSGGRYEQYF
TRBJ2-4,TRBV6-1,-,TRBD1,TGTGCCAGCAGTGAATGGGGGACAGGGTGCTTC,CASSEWGTGCF
TRBJ1-6,TRBV5-4,-,TRBD1,TGTGCCAGCAGCCCGACAGGGGGAACCCTTTCACCCCTCCACTTT,CASSPTGGTLSPLHF
TRBJ2-1,TRBV11-2,-,TRBD2,TGTGCCAGCAGCTTAGGTCCCAGTAGCGGGGGAAACAATGAGCAGTTCTTC,CASSLGPSSGGNNEQFF
TRBJ1-6,TRBV11-2,-,-,TGTGCCAGCAGCTCAGGGTTCAATTCACCCCTCCACTTT,CASSSGFNSPLHF
TRBJ2-2,TRBV4-1,-,-,TGCGCCAGCAGCCAAGATAGGGGGACTGCTGCTGCGACAGGGCATGGGGAGCTGTTTTTT,CASSQDRGTAAATGHGELFF
TRBJ2-1,TRBV12-2,-,-,TGTGCAAGTCGCTTAGGAGGTTCGGGGACTAGCGGTTACAATGAGCAGTTCTTC,CASRLGGSGTSGYNEQFF
TRBJ1-1,TRBV19,-,-,TGTGCCAGTACCCGGACAGCTGATAACACTGAAGCTTTCTTT,CASTRTADNTEAFF
TRBJ1-2,TRBV19,few,TRBD1,TGTGCCAGTAGTATTGACAGGGCACGGGGCTACACCTTC,CASSIDRARGYTF
TRBJ1-2,TRBV2,-,-,TGTGCCAGCAGGGACGGGGGTGGAGGCTACACCTTC,CASRDGGGGYTF
TRBJ2-5,TRBV27,-,-,TGTGCCAGCAGTTTAGCGGGGTCAGAGACCCAGTACTTC,CASSLAGSETQYF
TRBJ2-5,TRBV5-1,-,-,TGCGCCAGCAGCTTGGTAGGGCCTCAGGGGGAGACCCAGTACTTC,CASSLVGPQGETQYF
TRBJ1-1,TRBV2,-,-,TGTGCCAGCAGAGCCTGGGGCAGGGGAAGCACTGAAGCTTTCTTT,CASRAWGRGSTEAFF
TRBJ1-3,TRBV18,-,-,TGTGCCAGCTCACCCCTGACCGGGGGACCGTCTGGAAACACCATATATTTT,CASSPLTGGPSGNTIYF
TRBJ1-2,TRBV6-5,-,TRBD1,TGTGCCAGCAGGCGACAGGGGGCGGATGGCTACACCTTC,CASRRQGADGYTF
TRBJ1-2,TRBV13,-,-,TGTGCCAGCAGCTTAGCCAGGCCTGGTGGCTACACCTTC,CASSLARPGGYTF
TRBJ2-5,TRBV5-1,-,-,TGCGCCAGCAGCTTGGTATCAGGGGGAGGCTGGGAGACCCAGTACTTC,CASSLVSGGGWETQYF
TRBJ1-3,TRBV7-9,-,-,TGTGCCAGCAGCGACTTAAGCTCTGGAAACACCATATATTTT,CASSDLSSGNTIYF
TRBJ2-7,TRBV27,-,-,TGTGCCAGCAGTTTGTCCTCCTACGAGCAGTACTTC,CASSLSSYEQYF
TRBJ2-7,TRBV9,-,TRBD1,TGTGCCAGCAGCCACAGACCGGGACAGGGGACCTACGAGCAGTACTTC,CASSHRPGQGTYEQYF
TRBJ2-7,TRBV30,-,-,TGTGCCTGGAGGACCGACAGATACGAGCAGTACTTC,CAWRTDRYEQYF
TRBJ1-2,TRBV14,-,-,TGTGCCAGCAGCCAAGATAGACAGAACTATGGAAGCTACACCTTC,CASSQDRQNYGSYTF
TRBJ2-7,TRBV28,once,-,TGTGCCAGCAACGCTGAGTGGAGGATCGACGAGCAGTACTTC,CASNAEWRIDEQYF
TRBJ2-5,TRBV7-3,-,-,TGTGCCAGCAGCTCGGACAGTCAAGAGACCCAGTACTTC,CASSSDSQETQYF
TRBJ2-7,TRBV9,-,-,TGTGCCAGCAGCGTAGCGGCAGGCCTTTCCTACGAGCAGTACTTC,CASSVAAGLSYEQYF
TRBJ1-1,TRBV10-1,-,-,TGCGCCAGCAGTGAACCGGCTGGGGCAAAAGCTTTCTTT,CASSEPAGAKAFF
TRBJ1-2,TRBV20-1,-,-,TGCAGTGCGGGGGGGCAGGGCTACACCTTC,CSAGGQGYTF
TRBJ1-1,TRBV10-1,once,-,TGCGCCAGCAGCGAAGATCAGGGTACCCTGAACACTGAAGCTTTCTTT,CASSEDQGTLNTEAFF